What follows is one T cell receptor (beta chain) and its context. This CDR3 region has 15 residues. Germline values: CDR1 WSHSY, CDR2 SAAADI. J was trimmed by 6 bases and V by 2 bases; bases with no gene match: 8. This specimen belongs to a study of blood T cell repertoires in COVID-19. Study context: COVID-19 samples from acute and convalescent phases originated in the United States, Italy and Spain. From T cells, B-cell-depleted T cells, or PBMCs came the material, which was cDNA or gDNA.

Original methodology: By means of reference gene primer amplification, nucleated cell counts were estimated. Sequencing used immunoSEQ multiplex PCR; TCRdb keeps in-frame clones, though not all of them. That table gives V, J and clone size, and the DNA gave D and trimming. The table has a few hundred thousand clones, roughly 88% seen once; the top ten hold 1.2% to 1.5%. Sequencing input: peripheral blood. The chain uses TRBV10-2 and TRBJ2-3; 7 bases fit TRBD2. The sequence came from a woman aged 40 to 50 who had recovered from COVID-19. The CDR3 coding sequence is TGCGCCAGCAGTGAGATGAGCGGGGTAATGGATACGCAGTATTTT. Its protein product is CASSEMSGVMDTQYF.